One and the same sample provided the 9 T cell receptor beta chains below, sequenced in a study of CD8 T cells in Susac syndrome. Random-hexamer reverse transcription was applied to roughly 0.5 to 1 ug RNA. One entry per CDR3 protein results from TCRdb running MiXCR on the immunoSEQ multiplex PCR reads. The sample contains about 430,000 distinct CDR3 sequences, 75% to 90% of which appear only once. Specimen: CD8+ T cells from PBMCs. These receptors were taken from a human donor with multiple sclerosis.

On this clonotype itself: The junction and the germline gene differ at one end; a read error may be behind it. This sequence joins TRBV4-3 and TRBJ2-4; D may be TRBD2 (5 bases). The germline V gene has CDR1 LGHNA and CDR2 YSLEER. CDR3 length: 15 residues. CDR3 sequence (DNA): TGCGCCAGCAGCCATCTCTTGGGAGAAGAAAACATTCAGTGCTTC. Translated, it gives CASSHLLGEENIQCF.

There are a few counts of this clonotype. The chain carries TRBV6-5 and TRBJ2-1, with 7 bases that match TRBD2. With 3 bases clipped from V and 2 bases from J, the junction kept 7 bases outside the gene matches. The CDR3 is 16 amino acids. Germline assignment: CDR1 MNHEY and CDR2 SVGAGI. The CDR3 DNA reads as TGTGCCAGCAGTTATGGATTGCGGGAGACCTACAATGAGCAGTTCTTC. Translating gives CASSYGLRETYNEQFF.

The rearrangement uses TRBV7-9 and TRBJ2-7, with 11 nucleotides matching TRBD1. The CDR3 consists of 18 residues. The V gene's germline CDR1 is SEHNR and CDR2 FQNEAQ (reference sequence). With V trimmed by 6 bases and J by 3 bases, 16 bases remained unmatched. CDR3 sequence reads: CASSPRASPGQGVYEQYF. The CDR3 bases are TGTGCCAGCAGTCCAAGGGCGAGCCCGGGACAGGGGGTCTACGAGCAGTACTTC.

Here the CDR3 DNA reads TGTGCCAGCAGTGAATTCCCGACGGGACAAAGCACAGATACGCAGTATTTT. Amino acid sequence: CASSEFPTGQSTDTQYF. The rearrangement links TRBV2 to TRBJ2-3, with TRBD1 as a possible D gene (6 bases). The CDR3 contains 17 residues. CDR1 is SNHLY, CDR2 FYNNEI, per germline. Between the trimmed V and J ends, which lost 2 bases and 0 bases, there was a span of 15 bases.

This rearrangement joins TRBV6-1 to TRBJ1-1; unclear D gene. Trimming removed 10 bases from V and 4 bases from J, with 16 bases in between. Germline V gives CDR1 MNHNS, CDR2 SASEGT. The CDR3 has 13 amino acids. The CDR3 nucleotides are TGTGCCAACAGACTCCAGTGGTTCACTGAAGCTTTCTTT. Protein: CANRLQWFTEAFF.

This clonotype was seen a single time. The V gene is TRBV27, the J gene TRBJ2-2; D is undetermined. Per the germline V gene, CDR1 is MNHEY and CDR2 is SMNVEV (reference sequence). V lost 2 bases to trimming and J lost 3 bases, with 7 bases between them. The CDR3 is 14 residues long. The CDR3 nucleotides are TGTGCCAGCAGTTTACAATGGGACACCGGGGAGCTGTTTTTT. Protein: CASSLQWDTGELFF.

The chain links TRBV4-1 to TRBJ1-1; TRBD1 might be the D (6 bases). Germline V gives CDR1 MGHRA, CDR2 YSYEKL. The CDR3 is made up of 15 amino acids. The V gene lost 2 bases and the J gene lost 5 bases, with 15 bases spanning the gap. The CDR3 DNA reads TGCGCCAGCAGCCAATCCTTGGGGGCGCCAACTGAAGCTTTCTTT. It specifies CASSQSLGAPTEAFF.

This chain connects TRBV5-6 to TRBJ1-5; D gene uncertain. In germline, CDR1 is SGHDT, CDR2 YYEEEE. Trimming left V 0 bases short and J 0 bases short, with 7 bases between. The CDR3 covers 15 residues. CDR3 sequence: CASSLVGNSNQPQHF. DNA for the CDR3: TGTGCCAGCAGCTTGGTAGGGAATAGCAATCAGCCCCAGCATTTT.

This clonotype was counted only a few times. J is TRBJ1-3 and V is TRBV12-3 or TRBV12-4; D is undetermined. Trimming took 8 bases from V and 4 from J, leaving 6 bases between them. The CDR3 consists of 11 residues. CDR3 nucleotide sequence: TGTGCCAGCTCGGACGGAAACACCATATATTTT. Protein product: CASSDGNTIYF.